This TCR beta chain is drawn from a study of blood T cell repertoires in COVID-19. This CDR3 spans 12 amino acids. V lost 5 bases and J lost 6, with 10 bases in between. CDR1 and CDR2 from the germline V gene are SEHNR and FQNEAQ (reference sequence). Generated by immunoSEQ multiplex PCR, the TCRdb table keeps only in-frame clones and is missing some. The sample holds around 300,000 clones, around nine tenths seen once. The specimen was PBMCs or T cells enriched from blood (not recorded which). This chain joins TRBV7-9 and TRBJ1-2; the D gene is possibly TRBD1 (5 bases). The sequence was obtained from a man aged 25 to 40 who had recovered from COVID-19. The CDR3 DNA is TGTGCCAGCAGCCCCGGGACTGATGGCTACACCTTC. This encodes CASSPGTDGYTF.